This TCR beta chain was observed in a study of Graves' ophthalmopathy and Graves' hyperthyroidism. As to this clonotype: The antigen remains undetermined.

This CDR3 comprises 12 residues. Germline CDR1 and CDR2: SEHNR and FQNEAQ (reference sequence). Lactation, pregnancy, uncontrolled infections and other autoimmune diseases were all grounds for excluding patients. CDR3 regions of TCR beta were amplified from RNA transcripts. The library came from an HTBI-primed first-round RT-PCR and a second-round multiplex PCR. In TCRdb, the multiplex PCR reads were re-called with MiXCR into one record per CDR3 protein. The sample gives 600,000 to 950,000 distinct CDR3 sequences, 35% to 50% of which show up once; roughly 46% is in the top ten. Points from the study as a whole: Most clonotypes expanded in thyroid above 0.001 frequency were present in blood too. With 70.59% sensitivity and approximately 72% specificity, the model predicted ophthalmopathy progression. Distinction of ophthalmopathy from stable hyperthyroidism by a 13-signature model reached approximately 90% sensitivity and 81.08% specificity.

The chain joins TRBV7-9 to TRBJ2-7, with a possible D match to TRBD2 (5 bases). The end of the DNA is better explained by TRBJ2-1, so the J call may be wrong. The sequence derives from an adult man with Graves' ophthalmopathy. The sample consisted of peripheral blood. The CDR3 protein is CASRYSVNEQFF. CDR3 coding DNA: TGTGCCAGCAGATATAGCGTCAATGAGCAGTTCTTC.